These T cell receptor beta chains were read from a single sample in a study of T cell responses to AZD1222 COVID-19 vaccine. The protocol was immunoSEQ multiplex PCR, while the TCRdb copy is restricted to in-frame clones and leaves out a portion. This sample has around 160,000 clones, with about 87% found just once. The sequencing used peripheral blood, collected on day 0 of AZD1222 vaccination. These receptors were collected from an adult in good health. CDR3s include the opening cysteine and the closing phenylalanine or tryptophan. D genes are given only for firm matches. Clone size appears in some rows only: once, few, many, or a class for an expanded clone.

j_call d_call v_call clone_size cdr3_nt cdr3_aa
TRBJ1-4 TRBD1 TRBV4-1 - TGCGCCAGCAGCCAAGATAAGGTACTGGACAGGTTTAATGAAAAACTGTTTTTT CASSQDKVLDRFNEKLFF
TRBJ2-7 - TRBV9 - TGTGCCAGCAGCCGGGAGGGGGCGCAGTACTTC CASSREGAQYF
TRBJ1-3 - TRBV7-9 - TGTGCCAGCAGCTTAGTACGGGGCCGGGGCTCTGGAAACACCATATATTTT CASSLVRGRGSGNTIYF
TRBJ1-3 - TRBV13 - TGTGCCAGCAGCTCCGGAGGGGGGCCTGGAAACACCATATATTTT CASSSGGGPGNTIYF
TRBJ1-2 - TRBV4-1 - TGCGCCAGCAGCCGGCAAGGGCGGGGGAGGGGGAACTATGGCTACACCTTC CASSRQGRGRGNYGYTF
TRBJ1-2 - TRBV10-3 - TGTGCCATCAGGGGGGCGGACAGCAACATATATGGCTACACCTTC CAIRGADSNIYGYTF
TRBJ1-4 - TRBV5-6 - TGTGCCAGCAGCTTGATAGGGGATGAAAAACTGTTTTTT CASSLIGDEKLFF
TRBJ1-2 - TRBV28 - TGTGCCAGCAGGCCCGGGACCTATGGGGACTATGGCTACACCTTC CASRPGTYGDYGYTF
TRBJ2-7 - TRBV6-5 - TGTGCCAGCACGTCCCAGGGGGGTAACTACGAGCAGTACTTC CASTSQGGNYEQYF
TRBJ2-7 - TRBV5-1 - TGCGCCAGCAGCTTGGGACAGGTGGGCTCCTACGAGCAGTACTTC CASSLGQVGSYEQYF
TRBJ2-7 TRBD2 TRBV28 - TGTGCCAGCAGTTTTGGGGGGGGATCGTTCGGCTCCTACGAGCAGTACTTC CASSFGGGSFGSYEQYF
TRBJ2-3 TRBD2 TRBV3-1/TRBV3-2 - TGTGCCAGCAGCCAGCCTAGCGGGGGTACGCAGTATTTT CASSQPSGGTQYF
TRBJ1-2 - TRBV5-1 - TGCGCCAGCAGCCGGGACACCCTCTATGGCTACACCTTC CASSRDTLYGYTF
TRBJ1-3 - TRBV7-9 - TGTGCCAGCAGCCCCGCCGGCACAACTGGAAACACCATATATTTT CASSPAGTTGNTIYF
TRBJ1-1 TRBD1 TRBV6-5 - TGTGCCAGCGGACAGGTTGGCACTGAAGCTTTCTTT CASGQVGTEAFF
TRBJ1-5 - TRBV10-3 - TGTGCCATCAGTGAGGGGAATCAGCCCCAGCATTTT CAISEGNQPQHF
TRBJ1-2 - TRBV27 once TGTGCCAGCAGGAGGGAGTCATCCCACTATGGCTACACCTTC CASRRESSHYGYTF
TRBJ2-2 - TRBV28 few TGTGCCAGCAGTTTTCTCCTGGCACAGGGAGGTGGGCTGTTTTTT CASSFLLAQGGGLFF
TRBJ2-5 - TRBV3-1/TRBV3-2 - TGTGCCAGCAGCCAAGACGGGGAGACCCAGTACTTC CASSQDGETQYF
TRBJ2-5 - TRBV19 - TGTGCCAGTAGTATTCTGACCGGTGGGGCCCGGGAGACCCAGTACTTC CASSILTGGARETQYF